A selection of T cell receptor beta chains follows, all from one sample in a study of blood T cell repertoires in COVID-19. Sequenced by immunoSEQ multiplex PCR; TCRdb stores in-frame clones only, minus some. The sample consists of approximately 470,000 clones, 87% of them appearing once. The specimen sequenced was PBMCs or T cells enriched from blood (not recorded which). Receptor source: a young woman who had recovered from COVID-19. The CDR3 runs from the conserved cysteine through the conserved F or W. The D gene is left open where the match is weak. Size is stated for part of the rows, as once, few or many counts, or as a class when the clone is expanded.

CASTGGTNEKLFF,TGTGCCAGCACAGGGGGTACTAATGAAAAACTGTTTTTT,few,TRBD1,TRBV11-2,TRBJ1-4
CASSQDYTVTYGYTF,TGCGCCAGCAGCCAGGACTACACGGTGACCTATGGCTACACCTTC,few,.,TRBV4-1,TRBJ1-2
CASSLTGPLHF,TGTGCCAGCAGTTTAACAGGGCCCCTCCACTTT,once,.,TRBV28,TRBJ1-6
CASSPQGSYGYTF,TGTGCCAGCAGCCCCCAGGGTAGCTATGGCTACACCTTC,.,.,TRBV7-3,TRBJ1-2
CASSHKTGAIHEQYF,TGTGCCAGCTCACACAAGACAGGGGCTATCCACGAGCAGTACTTC,.,TRBD1,TRBV18,TRBJ2-7
CASSRYPNQPQHF,TGTGCCAGCAGCAGGTACCCGAATCAGCCCCAGCATTTT,.,.,TRBV28,TRBJ1-5
CASSLIGVGEKLFF,TGTGCCAGCAGTCTGATAGGGGTGGGTGAAAAACTGTTTTTT,few,.,TRBV28,TRBJ1-4
CASSLRRGEPYEQYF,TGTGCCAGCAGCTTACGGCGGGGGGAACCCTACGAGCAGTACTTC,.,TRBD2,TRBV11-3,TRBJ2-7
CASSRRPATDTQYF,TGTGCCAGCAGCCGGAGGCCGGCCACAGATACGCAGTATTTT,.,.,TRBV5-4,TRBJ2-3
CASSVNFVGNSPLHF,TGTGCCAGCAGCGTCAACTTCGTCGGGAATTCACCCCTCCACTTT,.,.,TRBV9,TRBJ1-6
CASSLLADISNTGELFF,TGCGCCAGCAGCTTGTTGGCAGATATCTCGAACACCGGGGAGCTGTTTTTT,few,.,TRBV5-1,TRBJ2-2
CASAVANTGELFF,TGTGCCAGCGCGGTCGCGAACACCGGGGAGCTGTTTTTT,.,.,TRBV7-6,TRBJ2-2
CASTTPGTLSYEQYF,TGTGCCAGCACCACTCCCGGGACACTTTCCTACGAGCAGTACTTC,.,.,TRBV7-2,TRBJ2-7
CASSPSTTSSYNEQFF,TGTGCCAGCAGCCCTTCAACTACGAGCTCCTACAATGAGCAGTTCTTC,.,.,TRBV11-2,TRBJ2-1
CASSLELGQGGEQYF,TGCGCCAGCAGCTTGGAACTGGGACAGGGGGGCGAGCAGTACTTC,.,TRBD1,TRBV5-1,TRBJ2-7
CASSLRTGDGYTF,TGCGCCAGCAGCCTACGGACAGGGGATGGCTACACCTTC,.,TRBD1,TRBV4-1,TRBJ1-2
CASRSSGTETYEQYF,TGTGCCAGCCGTTCTTCCGGGACAGAGACCTACGAGCAGTACTTC,.,TRBD1,TRBV6-5,TRBJ2-7
CASSETGGQFF,TGTGCCAGCAGTGAAACGGGGGGGCAGTTCTTC,.,TRBD2,TRBV2,TRBJ2-1
CASSLAWGGYTF,TGTGCCAGCAGCTTGGCCTGGGGCGGCTACACCTTC,.,.,TRBV5-6,TRBJ1-2
CASTNPRGFRNISYGYTF,TGTGCCAGCACCAACCCCAGGGGGTTCCGGAATATTTCCTATGGCTACACCTTC,.,TRBD1,TRBV28,TRBJ1-2
CANSNAGGPYNEQFF,TGTGCCAACTCGAATGCGGGGGGCCCGTACAATGAGCAGTTCTTC,.,TRBD2,TRBV18,TRBJ2-1
CASSYLTGTAPEAFF,TGTGCCAGCAGTTATCTAACCGGGACAGCCCCTGAAGCTTTCTTT,few,TRBD1,TRBV28,TRBJ1-1
CATKKGTVYGYTF,TGTGCCACCAAGAAGGGGACAGTGTATGGCTACACCTTC,once,TRBD1,TRBV2,TRBJ1-2
CASSPTPGFNYGYTF,TGTGCCAGCAGTCCTACCCCCGGGTTTAACTATGGCTACACCTTC,.,.,TRBV27,TRBJ1-2
CASSRTDLYGYTF,TGTGCCAGTAGCAGGACTGACCTATATGGCTACACCTTC,.,.,TRBV19,TRBJ1-2
CASSLSGGVLKETQYF,TGTGCCAGCAGCTTAAGCGGGGGGGTTCTCAAAGAGACCCAGTACTTC,.,TRBD2,TRBV7-8,TRBJ2-5
CASSPRQEGYGYTF,TGTGCCAGCTCACCTAGGCAGGAGGGTTATGGCTACACCTTC,.,.,TRBV18,TRBJ1-2
CASSLSRTGVGYTF,TGTGCCAGCAGCCTAAGTCGGACAGGGGTTGGCTACACCTTC,.,TRBD1,TRBV9,TRBJ1-2
CASSLSGLETQYF,TGCGCCAGCAGCTTGTCAGGGTTGGAGACCCAGTACTTC,.,.,TRBV5-1,TRBJ2-5
CASSLGLAGRQETQYF,TGTGCCAGCAGCTTGGGCCTAGCGGGTAGGCAAGAGACCCAGTACTTC,.,TRBD2,TRBV5-4,TRBJ2-5
CASSLTGTESEAFF,TGCGCCAGCAGCTTAACCGGGACAGAATCTGAAGCTTTCTTT,.,TRBD1,TRBV5-1,TRBJ1-1
CASGQGGPNYGYTF,TGCGCCAGCGGACAGGGAGGCCCTAACTATGGCTACACCTTC,.,TRBD1,TRBV5-1,TRBJ1-2
CASSPRALPNTEAFF,TGTGCCAGCAGTCCTCGAGCGTTACCGAACACTGAAGCTTTCTTT,.,.,TRBV6-5,TRBJ1-1
CASSLSSGRTDTQYF,TGCGCCAGCAGCTTAAGTAGTGGGCGCACAGATACGCAGTATTTT,.,.,TRBV5-1,TRBJ2-3
CASSLAPGEGYTF,TGTGCCAGCAGCTTAGCCCCAGGGGAAGGCTACACCTTC,.,.,TRBV7-3,TRBJ1-2
CASSSGGGYTF,TGCGCCAGCAGCTCCGGAGGCGGCTACACCTTC,few,.,TRBV5-1,TRBJ1-2
CASALEYGTDREQPQHF,TGTGCCAGCGCCCTTGAATATGGGACCGACAGGGAACAGCCCCAGCATTTT,.,TRBD1,TRBV7-2,TRBJ1-5
CASSLDLTGYGYTF,TGTGCCAGCAGCTTAGATCTTACGGGCTATGGCTACACCTTC,.,.,TRBV11-2,TRBJ1-2
CASSASPGDTQYF,TGTGCCAGCAGTGCCTCCCCGGGGGATACGCAGTATTTT,.,.,TRBV12-3/TRBV12-4,TRBJ2-3
CASSHFGSSGNTIYF,TGCGCCAGCAGTCATTTCGGGTCCTCTGGAAACACCATATATTTT,.,.,TRBV23-1,TRBJ1-3
CASSLTPGEEQFF,TGCGCCAGCAGCCTTACCCCAGGGGAAGAGCAGTTCTTC,few,.,TRBV4-1,TRBJ2-1
CASEGASYGYTF,TGTGCTAGTGAGGGAGCGAGCTATGGCTACACCTTC,.,.,TRBV12-5,TRBJ1-2
CASSQDRTGELPGELFF,TGCGCCAGCAGCCAAGACAGGACAGGGGAATTACCCGGGGAGCTGTTTTTT,.,TRBD1,TRBV4-1,TRBJ2-2
CASSERGPGELFF,TGTGCCAGCAGTGAGCGTGGGCCCGGGGAGCTGTTTTTT,once,.,TRBV2,TRBJ2-2
CASRQTGSTEAFF,TGTGCCAGCAGGCAGACAGGGTCCACTGAAGCTTTCTTT,.,TRBD1,TRBV13,TRBJ1-1
CSVGADGETFF,TGCAGCGTTGGGGCTGACGGGGAGACTTTCTTT,.,.,TRBV29-1,TRBJ1-1
CASGFEGASNQPQHF,TGTGCTAGTGGTTTTGAGGGGGCGAGCAATCAGCCCCAGCATTTT,.,TRBD1,TRBV12-5,TRBJ1-5
CASSQAGGGGDAEAFF,TGTGCCAGCAGCCAAGCGGGTGGGGGGGGCGACGCTGAAGCTTTCTTT,.,.,TRBV3-1/TRBV3-2,TRBJ1-1
CSVGMGRGGTEAFF,TGCAGCGTTGGAATGGGCAGGGGCGGTACTGAAGCTTTCTTT,.,.,TRBV29-1,TRBJ1-1
CASSAGPPSGGEGNTIYF,TGTGCCAGCAGTGCCGGTCCCCCAAGTGGAGGGGAAGGAAACACCATATATTTT,.,.,TRBV2,TRBJ1-3
CASSAQEITEAFF,TGTGCCAGCAGTGCGCAGGAAATCACTGAAGCTTTCTTT,.,.,TRBV2,TRBJ1-1
CASSPSGDTQYF,TGTGCCAGCAGCCCTAGCGGCGATACGCAGTATTTT,.,TRBD2,TRBV7-9,TRBJ2-3